Listed below are T cell receptor beta chains from one sample, sequenced in a study of shared clonotypes between healthy human individuals. Sequenced by immunoSEQ multiplex PCR; TCRdb stores in-frame clones only, minus some. This table holds some 1 million clones, around 75% found once. Sequenced material: memory CD4+ T cells sorted from blood. Receptors were obtained from a man aged 18 to 30 in good health. Both conserved end residues are part of each CDR3. D genes are given only for firm matches. Expanded clones are given a class, and other clones once, few, many or no size at all.

TRBV6-5,TRBD1,NA,TRBJ2-5,CASSYGTGVQETQYF,TGTGCCAGCAGTTACGGGACAGGGGTCCAAGAGACCCAGTACTTC
TRBV5-1,TRBD1,NA,TRBJ2-7,CASSLEGTGSGTKEQYF,TGCGCCAGCAGCTTGGAAGGGACAGGATCAGGAACGAAGGAGCAGTACTTC
TRBV28,NA,few,TRBJ1-5,CASSLQGFSQPQHF,TGTGCCAGCAGTTTACAGGGATTTAGTCAGCCCCAGCATTTT
TRBV11-1,NA,NA,TRBJ2-7,CASSLSSSGIYEQYF,TGTGCCAGCAGCTTATCCTCCTCTGGCATCTACGAGCAGTACTTC
TRBV30,NA,NA,TRBJ2-6,CAFQLQSGANVLTF,TGTGCCTTTCAACTTCAATCTGGGGCCAACGTCCTGACTTTC
TRBV7-8,NA,NA,TRBJ2-7,CASSHRDSAYWQYF,TGTGCCAGCAGCCACCGGGACTCGGCCTACTGGCAGTACTTC
TRBV6-1,NA,NA,TRBJ1-5,CASSVLGINSNQPQHF,TGTGCCAGCAGTGTTCTGGGAATCAATAGCAATCAGCCCCAGCATTTT
TRBV6-1,TRBD1,NA,TRBJ2-2,CATSNKGGMGGELFF,TGTGCTACCAGCAATAAAGGGGGCATGGGCGGGGAGCTGTTTTTT
TRBV30,TRBD1,NA,TRBJ1-3,CAWSLQGYGQGAGNTIYF,TGTGCCTGGAGTCTACAAGGATATGGACAGGGCGCTGGAAACACCATATATTTT
TRBV5-1,NA,NA,TRBJ1-6,CASSSTPGADNSPLHF,TGCGCCAGCAGCTCAACCCCGGGAGCCGATAATTCACCCCTCCACTTT
TRBV12-5,TRBD1,NA,TRBJ2-1,CASGRSGGASNEQFF,TGTGCTAGTGGGCGATCAGGGGGCGCCTCCAATGAGCAGTTCTTC
TRBV7-9,TRBD2,NA,TRBJ2-3,CASSRTSSTDTQYF,TGTGCCAGCAGCCGGACTAGTAGCACAGATACGCAGTATTTT
TRBV28,TRBD2,NA,TRBJ2-7,CASNQLAVYEQYF,TGTGCCAGCAACCAACTAGCGGTCTACGAGCAGTACTTC
TRBV12-5,NA,NA,TRBJ2-1,CASGGDFTNEQFF,TGTGCTAGTGGTGGGGACTTCACAAATGAGCAGTTCTTC
TRBV6-5,NA,NA,TRBJ1-4,CASRVQATNEKLFF,TGTGCCAGCAGAGTGCAAGCAACTAATGAAAAACTGTTTTTT
TRBV4-1,NA,NA,TRBJ2-7,CASSQDRGSLYEQYF,TGCGCCAGCAGCCAAGACAGGGGTAGCCTCTACGAGCAGTACTTC
TRBV7-9,NA,NA,TRBJ2-7,CASSLAAVYEQYF,TGTGCCAGCAGCTTAGCCGCAGTCTACGAGCAGTACTTC
TRBV6-1,TRBD1,NA,TRBJ1-5,CASSDLQGSQPQHF,TGTGCCAGCAGTGATTTACAGGGGAGCCAGCCCCAGCATTTT
TRBV6-1,NA,many,TRBJ1-3,CAASTDPAGMNTIYF,TGTGCCGCGTCGACAGACCCCGCGGGTATGAACACCATATATTTT
TRBV5-4,NA,NA,TRBJ1-1,CASSLYQGGTEAFF,TGTGCCAGCAGCTTATACCAGGGTGGCACTGAAGCTTTCTTT
TRBV5-4,TRBD1,NA,TRBJ2-5,CASSTGDSKETQYF,TGTGCCAGCAGCACCGGGGACAGCAAAGAGACCCAGTACTTC
TRBV30,NA,once,TRBJ2-7,CAWSVGGLYEQYF,TGTGCCTGGAGTGTAGGGGGGCTCTACGAGCAGTACTTC